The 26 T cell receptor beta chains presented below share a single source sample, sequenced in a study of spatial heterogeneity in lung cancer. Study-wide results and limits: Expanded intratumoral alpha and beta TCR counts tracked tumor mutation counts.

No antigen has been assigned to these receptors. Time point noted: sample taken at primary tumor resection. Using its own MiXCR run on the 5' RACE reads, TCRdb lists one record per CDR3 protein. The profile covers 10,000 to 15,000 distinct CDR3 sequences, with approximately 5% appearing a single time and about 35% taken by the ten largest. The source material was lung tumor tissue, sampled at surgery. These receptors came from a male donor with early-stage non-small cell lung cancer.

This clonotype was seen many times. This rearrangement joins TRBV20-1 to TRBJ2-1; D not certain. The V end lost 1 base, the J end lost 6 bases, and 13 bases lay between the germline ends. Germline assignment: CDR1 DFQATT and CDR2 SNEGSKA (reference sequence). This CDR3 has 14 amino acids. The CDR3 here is CSARVKEELNEQFF. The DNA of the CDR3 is TGCAGTGCTAGAGTAAAGGAAGAGCTCAATGAGCAGTTCTTC.

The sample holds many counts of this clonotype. CDR3 nucleotide sequence: TGTGCCAGCAGCTTACAAGCGGGGCGGGAAGAGACCCAGTACTTC. It translates to CASSLQAGREETQYF. This chain links TRBV7-2 with TRBJ2-5; 7 bases match TRBD2. CDR1 and CDR2 (germline): SGHTA, FQGNSA. The length of the CDR3 is 15 residues. J lost 3 bases, V lost 2 bases, and 6 bases had no gene match.

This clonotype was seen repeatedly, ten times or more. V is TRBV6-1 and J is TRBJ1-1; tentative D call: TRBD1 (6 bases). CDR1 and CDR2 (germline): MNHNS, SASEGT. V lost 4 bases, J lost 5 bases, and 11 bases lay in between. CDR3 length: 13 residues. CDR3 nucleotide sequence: TGTGCCAGCAGTGGGTACAGGGAGACTGAAGCTTTCTTT. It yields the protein CASSGYRETEAFF.

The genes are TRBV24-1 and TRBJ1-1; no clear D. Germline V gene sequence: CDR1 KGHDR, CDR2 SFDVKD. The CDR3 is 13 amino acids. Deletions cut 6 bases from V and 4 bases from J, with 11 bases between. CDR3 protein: CATSQWGGTEAFF. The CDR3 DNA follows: TGTGCCACCAGTCAGTGGGGAGGCACTGAAGCTTTCTTT.

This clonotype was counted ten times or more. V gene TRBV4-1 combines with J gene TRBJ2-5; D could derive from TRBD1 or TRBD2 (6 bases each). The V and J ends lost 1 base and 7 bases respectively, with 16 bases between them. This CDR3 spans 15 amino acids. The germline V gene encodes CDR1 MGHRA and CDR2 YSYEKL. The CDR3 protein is CASSQAGGRQVTQYF. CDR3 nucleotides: TGCGCCAGCAGCCAAGCTGGGGGGCGTCAGGTGACCCAGTACTTC.

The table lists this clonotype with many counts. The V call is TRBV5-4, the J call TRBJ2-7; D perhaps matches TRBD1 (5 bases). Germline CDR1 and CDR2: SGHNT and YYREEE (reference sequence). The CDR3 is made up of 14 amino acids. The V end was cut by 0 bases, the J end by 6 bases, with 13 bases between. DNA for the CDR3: TGTGCCAGCAGCTTGGATTCAGGGATCGGCGAGCAGTACTTC. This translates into CASSLDSGIGEQYF.

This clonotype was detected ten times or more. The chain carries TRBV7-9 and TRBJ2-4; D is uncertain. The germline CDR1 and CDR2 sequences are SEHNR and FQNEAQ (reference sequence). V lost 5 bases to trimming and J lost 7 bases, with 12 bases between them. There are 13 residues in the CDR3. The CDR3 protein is CASSLWPGNIQYF. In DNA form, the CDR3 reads TGTGCCAGCAGCCTGTGGCCCGGCAACATTCAGTACTTC.

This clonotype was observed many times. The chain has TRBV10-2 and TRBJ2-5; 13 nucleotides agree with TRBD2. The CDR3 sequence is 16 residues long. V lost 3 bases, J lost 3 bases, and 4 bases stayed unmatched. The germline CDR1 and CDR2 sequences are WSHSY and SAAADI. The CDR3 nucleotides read TGCGCCAGCAGTGAACGGACTAGCGGGAGCGAAGAGACCCAGTACTTC. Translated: CASSERTSGSEETQYF.

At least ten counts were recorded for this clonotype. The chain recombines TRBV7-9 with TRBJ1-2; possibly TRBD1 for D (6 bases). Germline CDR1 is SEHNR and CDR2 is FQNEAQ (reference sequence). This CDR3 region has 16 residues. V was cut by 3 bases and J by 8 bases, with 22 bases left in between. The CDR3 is CASSFPQDRSVFGYTF. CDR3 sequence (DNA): TGTGCCAGCAGCTTTCCCCAAGACAGGTCCGTGTTCGGCTACACCTTC.

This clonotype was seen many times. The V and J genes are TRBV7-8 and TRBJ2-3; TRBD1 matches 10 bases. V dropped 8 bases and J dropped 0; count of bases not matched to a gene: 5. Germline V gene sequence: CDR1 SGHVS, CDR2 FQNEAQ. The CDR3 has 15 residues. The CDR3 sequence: CASSMDRGSTDTQYF. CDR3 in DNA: TGTGCCAGCTCGATGGACAGGGGGAGCACAGATACGCAGTATTTT.

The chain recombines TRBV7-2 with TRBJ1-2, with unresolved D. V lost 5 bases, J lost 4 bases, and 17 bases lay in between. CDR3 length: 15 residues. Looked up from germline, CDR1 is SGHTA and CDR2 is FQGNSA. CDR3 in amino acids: CASSPDYGLGYGYTF. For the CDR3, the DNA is TGTGCCAGCAGCCCCGACTACGGGCTTGGCTATGGCTACACCTTC.

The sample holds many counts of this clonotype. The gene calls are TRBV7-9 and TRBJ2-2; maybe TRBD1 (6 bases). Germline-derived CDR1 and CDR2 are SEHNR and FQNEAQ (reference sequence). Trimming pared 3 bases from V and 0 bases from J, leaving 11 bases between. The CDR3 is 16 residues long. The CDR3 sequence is CASSFPDSPNTGELFF. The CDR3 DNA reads TGTGCCAGCAGCTTCCCGGACAGCCCGAACACCGGGGAGCTGTTTTTT.

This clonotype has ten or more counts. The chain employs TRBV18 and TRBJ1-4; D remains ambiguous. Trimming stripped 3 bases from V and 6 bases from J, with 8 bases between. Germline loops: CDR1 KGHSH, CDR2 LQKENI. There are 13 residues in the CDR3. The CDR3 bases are TGTGCCAGCTCACCCGCAACGGATGAAAAACTGTTTTTT. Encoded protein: CASSPATDEKLFF.

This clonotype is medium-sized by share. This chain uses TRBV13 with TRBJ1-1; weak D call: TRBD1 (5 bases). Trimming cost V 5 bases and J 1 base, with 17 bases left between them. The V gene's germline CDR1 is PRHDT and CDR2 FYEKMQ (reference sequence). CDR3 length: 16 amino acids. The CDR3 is CASSPRQGRGNTEAFF. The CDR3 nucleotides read TGTGCCAGCAGCCCCCGGCAGGGTAGGGGGAACACTGAAGCTTTCTTT.

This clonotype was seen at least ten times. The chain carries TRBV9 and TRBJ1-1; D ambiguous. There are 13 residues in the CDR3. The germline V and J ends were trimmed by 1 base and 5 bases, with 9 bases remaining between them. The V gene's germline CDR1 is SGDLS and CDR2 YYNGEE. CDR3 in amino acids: CASSVSPETEAFF. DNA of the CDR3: TGTGCCAGCAGCGTATCCCCGGAGACTGAAGCTTTCTTT.

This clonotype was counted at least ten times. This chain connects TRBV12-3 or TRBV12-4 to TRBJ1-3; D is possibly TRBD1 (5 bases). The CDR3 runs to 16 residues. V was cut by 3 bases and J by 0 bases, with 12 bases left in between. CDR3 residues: CASSLWRGNSGNTIYF. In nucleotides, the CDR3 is TGTGCCAGCAGTTTGTGGCGGGGGAACTCTGGAAACACCATATATTTT.

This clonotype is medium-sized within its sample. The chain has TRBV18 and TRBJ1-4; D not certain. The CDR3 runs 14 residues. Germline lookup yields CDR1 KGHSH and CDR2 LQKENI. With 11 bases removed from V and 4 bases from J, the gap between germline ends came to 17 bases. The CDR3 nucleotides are TGTGCCTCACGGGGTCAGCTGAATAATGAAAAACTGTTTTTT. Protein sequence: CASRGQLNNEKLFF.

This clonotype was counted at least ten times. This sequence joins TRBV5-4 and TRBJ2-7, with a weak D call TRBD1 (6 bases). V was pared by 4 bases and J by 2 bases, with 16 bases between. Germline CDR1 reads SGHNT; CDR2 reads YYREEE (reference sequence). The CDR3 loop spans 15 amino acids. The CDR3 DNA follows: TGTGCCAGCAGCGGGGGCAGCAATCCCACCTACGAGCAGTACTTC. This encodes CASSGGSNPTYEQYF.

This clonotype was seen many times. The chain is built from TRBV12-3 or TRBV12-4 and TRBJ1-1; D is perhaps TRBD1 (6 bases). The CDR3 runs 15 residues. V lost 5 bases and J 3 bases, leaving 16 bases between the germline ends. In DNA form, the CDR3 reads TGTGCCAGCAGTGGGGGGCGGAGGGGCGACACTGAAGCTTTCTTT. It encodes CASSGGRRGDTEAFF.

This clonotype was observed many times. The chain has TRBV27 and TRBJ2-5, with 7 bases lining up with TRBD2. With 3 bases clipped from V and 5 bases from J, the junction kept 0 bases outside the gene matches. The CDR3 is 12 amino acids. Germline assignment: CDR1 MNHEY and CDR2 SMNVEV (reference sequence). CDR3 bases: TGTGCCAGCAGTTTCGGGGGGGAGACCCAGTACTTC. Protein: CASSFGGETQYF.

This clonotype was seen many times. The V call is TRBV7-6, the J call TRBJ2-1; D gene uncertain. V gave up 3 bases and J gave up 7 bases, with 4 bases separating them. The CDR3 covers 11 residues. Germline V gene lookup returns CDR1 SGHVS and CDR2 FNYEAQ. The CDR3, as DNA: TGTGCCAGCAGCTTGGGTAATGAGCAGTTCTTC. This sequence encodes CASSLGNEQFF.

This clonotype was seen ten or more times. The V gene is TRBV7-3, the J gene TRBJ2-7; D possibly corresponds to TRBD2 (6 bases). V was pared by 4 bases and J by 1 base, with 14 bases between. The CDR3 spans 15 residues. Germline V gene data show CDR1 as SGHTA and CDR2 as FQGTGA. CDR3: CASSSYGGPSYEQYF. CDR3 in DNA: TGTGCCAGCAGCTCGTACGGAGGGCCTTCCTACGAGCAGTACTTC.

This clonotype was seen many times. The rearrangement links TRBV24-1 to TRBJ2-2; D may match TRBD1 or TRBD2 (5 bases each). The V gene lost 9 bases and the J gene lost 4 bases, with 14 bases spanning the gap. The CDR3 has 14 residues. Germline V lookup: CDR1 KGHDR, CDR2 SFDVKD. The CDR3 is CATRTGLSTGELFF. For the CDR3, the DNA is TGTGCCACCCGAACGGGGCTATCCACCGGGGAGCTGTTTTTT.

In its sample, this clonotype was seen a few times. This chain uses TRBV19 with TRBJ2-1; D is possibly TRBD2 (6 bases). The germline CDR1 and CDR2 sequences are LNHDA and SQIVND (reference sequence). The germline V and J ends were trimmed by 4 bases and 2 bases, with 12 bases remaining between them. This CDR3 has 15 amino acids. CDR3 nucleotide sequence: TGTGCCAGTAGTAGTTGGACTAAAACCTACAATGAGCAGTTCTTC. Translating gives CASSSWTKTYNEQFF.

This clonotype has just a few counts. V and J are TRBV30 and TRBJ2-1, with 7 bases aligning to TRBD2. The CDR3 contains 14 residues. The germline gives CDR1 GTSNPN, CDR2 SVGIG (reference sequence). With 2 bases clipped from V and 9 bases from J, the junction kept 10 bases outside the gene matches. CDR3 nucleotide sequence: TGTGCCTGGAGTTTCGGCGGGAGTTTCATTGAGCAGTTCTTC. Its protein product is CAWSFGGSFIEQFF.

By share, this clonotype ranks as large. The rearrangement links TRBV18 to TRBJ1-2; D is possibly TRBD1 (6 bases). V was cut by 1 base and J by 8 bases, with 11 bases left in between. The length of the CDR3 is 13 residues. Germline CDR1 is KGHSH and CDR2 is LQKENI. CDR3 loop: CASSPREGGGYTF. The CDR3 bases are TGTGCCAGCTCACCACGTGAAGGGGGAGGCTACACCTTC.